This TCR beta chain came from a study of blood T cell repertoires in COVID-19. Looking at the study overall: The samples span acute and convalescent COVID-19 from the United States, Italy and Spain. Sample material is recorded as cDNA or gDNA derived from T cells, B-cell-depleted T cells, or PBMCs.

In the study's own analysis: Counts of nucleated cells, estimated from reference gene primer amplification, were obtained. Sequencing used immunoSEQ multiplex PCR; TCRdb keeps in-frame clones, though not all of them. V and J calls and clone size are given by that table; D and trimming were obtained from the DNA. Of under 250,000 clones listed, roughly nine tenths were seen once; the top ten hold around 6%. The CDR3 spans 14 residues. V lost 4 bases and J lost 3, with 13 bases in between. The germline CDR1 and CDR2 sequences are SGHNT and YYREEE (reference sequence). Sequencing was performed on peripheral blood. The sequence came from a man in his sixties who had recovered from COVID-19. This chain uses TRBV5-4 with TRBJ2-5, with D tentatively TRBD1 (7 bases). The CDR3 region is CASSEGQREETQYF. CDR3 nucleotide sequence: TGTGCCAGCAGCGAGGGACAGCGGGAAGAGACCCAGTACTTC.